What follows is one TCR beta chain and its context. This clonotype was detected only a few times. The clone's antigen remains unknown. The input lacks base qualities; no much larger clone sits a single base away. This record belongs to a study of identical twins (dated by TCRdb to the mid-2010s). Regarding the complete study: To test whether fetal clonotypes persist, this study deep-sequenced TCR alpha and beta repertoires from monozygotic twins, from unrelated adults of various ages, and from cord blood. To rule out contamination, replicate twin experiments were performed at different times with different library preparation protocols. What the work shows at the level of the full study, not this receptor alone: Abundant cord blood beta clonotypes had fewer insertions, young adult naive repertoires showed a similar but weaker trend, and memory repertoires showed no such trend. Compared with coincidental sharing between unrelated individuals, out-of-frame TCR alpha sequences shared between twins showed an excess of sequences with low generation probability. Because the same donors could not be followed over many years, the conclusions depended on cross-sectional statistical analysis. A weaker excess of twin sharing was found in beta out-of-frame sequences because the signal-to-noise ratio was lowered by fewer shared sequences. Invariant T cells such as MAIT and iNKT could partly confound zero-insertion analyses, although diverse VJ usage argued against such confounding for most clonotypes. In monozygotic twins, recombination models systematically underestimated out-of-frame TCR alpha sharing, but the models matched the sharing seen between unrelated individuals.

Libraries were made using 5' RACE. These reads were obtained on an Illumina HiSeq 2000. Template switching introduced a universal primer binding site; the final cDNA contained a unique molecular identifier, enabling accurate counting of TCR cDNA molecules. Specific primers in the conserved constant-segment region were used to synthesize first-strand cDNA for the TCR alpha and beta chains. To control for contamination, each cDNA library was double barcoded with a SMART-Mk sample barcode plus Illumina barcodes. Two successive PCR steps introduced TruSeq adapter sequences along with Illumina sample barcodes. The TCR alpha and beta cDNA libraries were sequenced on the Illumina HiSeq platform using custom primers. The study's own analysis went as follows. Unique molecular identifiers were extracted from raw reads with MiGEC, and CDR3 positions were determined with MiXCR. For each individual, recombination models were inferred using an EM algorithm with the repgenHMM and IGoR tools. The tcR package in R was used for shared clonotype analysis, with sharing normalized by the product of cloneset sizes. To study raw recombination free of thymic and clonal selection effects, out-of-frame nonproductive sequences were analyzed. The public reads were reprocessed in TCRdb via fastp at Q25 and MiXCR, keeping in-frame beta chains. Here each entry gathers all rows of one CDR3 protein and keeps the most common genes and DNA. TCRdb, not the authors, supplied the V and J calls. This sample gives more than 400,000 distinct CDR3 sequences in total; approximately 16% of them show up just once. Jointly, the top ten make up 0.35% to 0.45% of the sample.

Every donor in the study was a healthy Caucasian. The twin cohort comprised three pairs of female monozygotic twins, all aged about 18 to 30 years. Positive isolation kits from Invitrogen were used to isolate CD4+ and CD8+ T cell populations. Reading from cysteine to phenylalanine, the CDR3 counts 12 amino acids. Only the CDR3 DNA is retained, 36 bases long and in frame from the first base. In the germline V gene (reference sequence), CDR1 corresponds to LNHDA and CDR2 to SQIVND. V lost 5 bases and J lost 8 bases; the stretch between them is 12 bases long. This sample was also put to use in a study of yellow fever vaccine responses in identical twins. The second study reports: The T cell response to vaccination in identical twins was reported by the authors to appear partly convergent and partly personalized. In identical twins, the study followed T cell clones that responded to the vaccine with precision.

This TCR derives from a woman aged 18 to 35 in good health. Sequenced sample: CD4+ T cells sorted from blood. The sequence links TRBV19 to TRBJ1-2; the D gene remains uncertain. The DNA sequence follows: TGTGCCAGTAGTCGTCTTGGAGAGGGCTACACCTTC. The encoded protein is CASSRLGEGYTF.